The 10 T cell receptor beta chains below come from one sample, sequenced in a study of cytotoxic CD8 clonotypes in ibrutinib-treated CLL. Measured with immunoSEQ multiplex PCR; TCRdb has only the in-frame clones, and not every one. Among about 76,000 clones listed, around four fifths were seen once. The sequences come from PBMCs, collected after 24 months of ibrutinib treatment. All receptors come from a human donor with chronic lymphocytic leukemia.

The rearrangement uses TRBV18 and TRBJ2-1; D unclear. Trimming shortened V by 6 bases and J by 6 bases, and 6 bases separated the two germline ends. CDR3 length equals 11 residues. The germline V gene encodes CDR1 KGHSH and CDR2 LQKENI. The CDR3 here is CASSEVNEQFF. For the CDR3, the DNA is TGTGCCAGCTCTGAGGTCAATGAGCAGTTCTTC.

This clone appeared a few times. The chain couples TRBV28 to TRBJ2-5, with 11 nucleotides matching TRBD1. The V segment lost 6 bases and the J segment 5 bases; nucleotides outside the gene matches: 2. This CDR3 has 13 amino acids. Germline V gene sequence: CDR1 MDHEN, CDR2 SYDVKM. CDR3 coding DNA: TGTGCCAGCAGGGACAGGGGGCTGGAGACCCAGTACTTC. This gives the protein CASRDRGLETQYF.

The rearrangement uses TRBV30 and TRBJ2-7; 8 bases fit TRBD1. The V segment lost 5 bases and the J segment 3 bases; nucleotides outside the gene matches: 3. This CDR3 region has 12 residues. Germline V gene sequence: CDR1 GTSNPN, CDR2 SVGIG (reference sequence). As DNA, the CDR3 is TGTGCCTGGTCGGACAGGGTCTACGAGCAGTACTTC. Its translation: CAWSDRVYEQYF. Drawing the rest from reference TRBV30 and TRBJ2-7, the complete variable domain is SQTIHQWPATLVQPVGSPLSLECTVEGTSNPNLYWYRQAAGRGLQLLFYSVGIGQISSEVPQNLSASRPQDRQFILSSKKLLLSDSGFYLCAWSDRVYEQYFGPGTRLTVT.

The chain combines TRBV27 with TRBJ2-3, with 8 bases that match TRBD1. This CDR3 has 17 amino acids. Germline V gene sequence: CDR1 MNHEY, CDR2 SMNVEV (reference sequence). J lost 4 bases, V lost 1 base, and 10 bases had no gene match. CDR3 nucleotides: TGTGCCAGCAGTTTATATTCGGGGCAGGGGGCTTCAGATACGCAGTATTTT. Amino acid sequence: CASSLYSGQGASDTQYF.

This chain uses TRBV5-1 with TRBJ2-3; 9 nucleotides agree with TRBD2. The CDR3 totals 17 residues. Germline V gene sequence: CDR1 SGHRS, CDR2 YFSETQ. The V gene end was trimmed by 1 base and the J gene end by 4 bases; junction bases not matched to a gene: 10. The CDR3 sequence: CASSLSQLAGDSDTQYF. DNA for the CDR3: TGCGCCAGCAGCTTGTCCCAGTTAGCGGGAGACTCAGATACGCAGTATTTT. Variable domain in full (rest from reference TRBV5-1 and TRBJ2-3): KAGVTQTPRYLIKTRGQQVTLSCSPISGHRSVSWYQQTPGQGLQFLFEYFSETQRNKGNFPGRFSGRQFSNSRSEMNVSTLELGDSALYLCASSLSQLAGDSDTQYFGPGTRLTVL.

This clone was detected once. The chain is built from TRBV19 and TRBJ1-5; 9 positions agree with TRBD1. Germline CDR1 and CDR2: LNHDA and SQIVND (reference sequence). V lost 4 bases, J lost 7 bases, and 20 bases stayed unmatched. CDR3 length equals 19 residues. The CDR3 coding sequence is TGTGCCAGTAGTAGACTCGGGACAGGGATCTCGGGGCAGGGCCAGCCCCAGCATTTT. Amino acid sequence: CASSRLGTGISGQGQPQHF.

This clone has just one count. This chain links TRBV7-3 with TRBJ2-3; D uncertain. In germline, CDR1 is SGHTA, CDR2 FQGTGA. Deletions cut 2 bases from V and 6 bases from J, with 9 bases between. This CDR3 is built from 13 residues. Here the CDR3 reads CASSLGMADTQYF. The CDR3 DNA follows: TGTGCCAGCAGCTTAGGGATGGCGGATACGCAGTATTTT.

The V and J genes are TRBV5-1 and TRBJ1-2; D is perhaps TRBD1 (5 bases). Trimming stripped 2 bases from V and 3 bases from J, with 11 bases between. The CDR3 sequence is 14 residues long. CDR1 SGHRS and CDR2 YFSETQ come from the germline V gene. CDR3 residues: CASSLDQGHYGYTF. The DNA of the CDR3 is TGCGCCAGCAGCTTAGACCAGGGCCACTATGGCTACACCTTC.

This clone has just a few counts. The rearrangement links TRBV7-8 to TRBJ2-2, with TRBD2 matching 15 bases. The germline V gene has CDR1 SGHVS and CDR2 FQNEAQ. The length of the CDR3 is 20 residues. Germline trimming cut 3 bases from V and 0 bases from J; bases unmatched to any gene: 8. CDR3 loop: CASSFPGLAGGFSNTGELFF. CDR3 coding DNA: TGTGCCAGCAGCTTTCCGGGACTAGCGGGAGGTTTTTCGAACACCGGGGAGCTGTTTTTT.

The chain carries TRBV6-1 and TRBJ2-7; unclear D gene. Germline CDR1 is MNHNS and CDR2 is SASEGT. Trimming took 5 bases from V and 4 from J, leaving 12 bases between them. The CDR3 loop spans 13 amino acids. The CDR3 loop reads CASSPGLLYEQYF. DNA for the CDR3: TGTGCCAGCAGTCCGGGCCTTCTTTACGAGCAGTACTTC.